This T cell receptor beta chain was sequenced for a study of blood T cell repertoires in COVID-19. Study as a whole: The origin of the acute and convalescent COVID-19 samples was the United States, Italy and Spain.

This CDR3 region has 15 residues. Germline CDR1 is SNHLY and CDR2 is FYNNEI. V gave up 1 base and J gave up 5 bases; unmatched junction bases: 3. Per the original data handling: Nucleated cell number was recorded as an estimate derived from reference gene primer amplification. TCRdb keeps only in-frame clones here, not all; method: immunoSEQ multiplex PCR. That table gives V, J and clone size, and the DNA gave D and trimming. The sample has some 460,000 clones, approximately 90% seen once; the top ten hold more than 4%. The receptor was isolated from a young woman with acute or convalescent COVID-19. Source material: peripheral blood. The chain has TRBV2 and TRBJ2-5; TRBD1 matches 11 bases. In DNA, the CDR3 is TGTGCCAGCAGTGAAGTTTGGGACAGGGGGGAGACCCAGTACTTC. Protein: CASSEVWDRGETQYF. The full variable domain, in which reference TRBV2 and TRBJ2-5 provide the parts outside the CDR3, is EPEVTQTPSHQVTQMGQEVILRCVPISNHLYFYWYRQILGQKVEFLVSFYNNEISEKSEIFDDQFSVERPDGSNFTLKIRSTKLEDSAMYFCASSEVWDRGETQYFGPGTRLLVL.